These 29 T cell receptor beta chains share one sample of origin, sequenced in a study of blood T cell repertoires in COVID-19. Only in-frame clones appear in the TCRdb table, and some are missing; sequencing was by immunoSEQ multiplex PCR. In the table there are 200,000 to 300,000 clones, approximately 90% of which are singletons. Specimen: peripheral blood. The receptor set was obtained from a man between 60 and 75 years old who had recovered from COVID-19.

The chain carries TRBV4-1 and TRBJ2-5, with D possibly being TRBD2 (6 bases). V was cut by 4 bases and J by 3 bases, with 6 bases left in between. The germline V gene encodes CDR1 MGHRA and CDR2 YSYEKL. The CDR3 has 12 residues. The CDR3 loop reads CASSPGEETQYF. As DNA, the CDR3 is TGCGCCAGCAGCCCGGGAGAAGAGACCCAGTACTTC.

V and J are TRBV18 and TRBJ1-1; the D gene is possibly TRBD1 (5 bases). V was shortened by 1 base and J by 0 bases, with 6 bases between the two germline ends. The CDR3 sequence is 14 residues long. Germline V CDR1 and CDR2: KGHSH, LQKENI. The CDR3 loop is CASSPQGMNTEAFF. The CDR3 DNA sequence: TGTGCCAGCTCACCACAGGGGATGAACACTGAAGCTTTCTTT.

The gene calls are TRBV7-2 and TRBJ1-4; D is uncertain. Trimming pared 3 bases from V and 8 bases from J, leaving 13 bases between. CDR3 length: 14 residues. CDR1 is SGHTA, CDR2 FQGNSA, per germline. In DNA form, the CDR3 reads TGTGCCAGCAGCTTGAACGGGGTAGTCGAAAAACTGTTTTTT. It is translated as CASSLNGVVEKLFF.

The rearrangement links TRBV5-1 to TRBJ1-1; D possibly corresponds to TRBD1 (5 bases). The CDR3 length is 14 residues. Trimming took off 0 bases at V and 3 bases at J, with 9 bases between the two ends. CDR1 is SGHRS, CDR2 YFSETQ, per germline. The CDR3 here is CASSLGSGDTEAFF. CDR3 DNA sequence: TGCGCCAGCAGCTTGGGCTCGGGGGACACTGAAGCTTTCTTT.

The V gene is TRBV7-3, the J gene TRBJ2-3; TRBD2 matches at 8 bases. V was pared by 5 bases and J by 6 bases, with 13 bases of the junction left unmatched. The CDR3 runs 16 residues. Germline V lookup: CDR1 SGHTA, CDR2 FQGTGA. In DNA form, the CDR3 reads TGTGCCAGCAGCCCGCGGACTAGCACCCCCCGGGATACGCAGTATTTT. Encoded protein: CASSPRTSTPRDTQYF. The whole variable domain, filled in from reference TRBV7-3 and TRBJ2-3, reads GAGVSQTPSNKVTEKGKYVELRCDPISGHTALYWYRQSLGQGPEFLIYFQGTGAADDSGLPNDRFFAVRPEGSVSTLKIQRTERGDSAVYLCASSPRTSTPRDTQYFGPGTRLTVL.

The genes are TRBV9 and TRBJ2-3, with D perhaps matching TRBD1 (5 bases). Germline V gene lookup returns CDR1 SGDLS and CDR2 YYNGEE. V shed 0 bases and J shed 0 bases, with 8 bases lying between them. This CDR3 has 15 residues. The CDR3: CASSVGGASTDTQYF. The DNA for the CDR3 is TGTGCCAGCAGCGTAGGGGGCGCGAGCACAGATACGCAGTATTTT. The full variable domain, in which reference TRBV9 and TRBJ2-3 provide the parts outside the CDR3, is DSGVTQTPKHLITATGQRVTLRCSPRSGDLSVYWYQQSLDQGLQFLIQYYNGEERAKGNILERFSAQQFPDLHSELNLSSLELGDSALYFCASSVGGASTDTQYFGPGTRLTVL.

This clone was counted once. The CDR3 coding sequence is TGTGCCAGCAGACTAGACAGGGGGCGGTCAGATACGCAGTATTTT. This translates into CASRLDRGRSDTQYF. The chain carries TRBV6-5 and TRBJ2-3; TRBD1 matches at 10 bases. Per germline, CDR1 MNHEY and CDR2 SVGAGI. With 6 bases clipped from V and 4 bases from J, the junction kept 7 bases outside the gene matches. The CDR3 loop spans 15 amino acids.

This clone has only a few counts. The chain employs TRBV19 and TRBJ2-2; possibly TRBD1 for D (6 bases). Between the trimmed V and J ends, which lost 3 bases and 2 bases, there was a span of 13 bases. The germline V gene encodes CDR1 LNHDA and CDR2 SQIVND (reference sequence). The CDR3 length is 16 residues. The chain's CDR3 is CASSMTGGVNTGELFF. The CDR3 nucleotides are TGTGCCAGTAGTATGACAGGAGGAGTTAACACCGGGGAGCTGTTTTTT.

V and J are TRBV7-8 and TRBJ2-1; 13 positions agree with TRBD2. The J segment lost 9 bases and the V segment lost 5 bases, leaving 10 bases of the junction unmatched. Germline V gene data show CDR1 as SGHVS and CDR2 as FQNEAQ. The CDR3 is made up of 16 amino acids. CDR3 DNA sequence: TGTGCCAGCAGCGCGTTACTAGCGGGGGGGCCGGGTGAGCAGTTCTTC. Translating it yields CASSALLAGGPGEQFF.

The rearrangement uses TRBV9 and TRBJ1-6; D call uncertain. The CDR3 has 14 amino acids. CDR1 and CDR2 from the germline V gene are SGDLS and YYNGEE. V lost 4 bases and J 6 bases, leaving 11 bases between the germline ends. CDR3: CASSPPNSNSPLHF. As DNA, the CDR3 is TGTGCCAGCAGCCCACCGAATAGTAATTCACCCCTCCACTTT.

Here the CDR3 DNA reads TGTGCCAGCAGCTTAGGCGGGGGGGACACCGGGGAGCTGTTTTTT. This encodes CASSLGGGDTGELFF. This rearrangement joins TRBV7-2 to TRBJ2-2; 9 nucleotides line up with TRBD2. V was pared by 1 base and J by 3 bases, with 0 bases of the junction left unmatched. This CDR3 is built from 15 residues. Germline V lookup: CDR1 SGHTA, CDR2 FQGNSA.

V usage is TRBV6-6 and J usage is TRBJ1-2, with 11 bases identical to TRBD1. J lost 8 bases, V lost 5 bases, and 7 bases had no gene match. From germline, CDR1 is MNHNY and CDR2 SVGAGI (reference sequence). The CDR3 loop spans 14 amino acids. The DNA for the CDR3 is TGTGCCAGCAGTAATCCGGGACAGGGGGACGGCTACACCTTC. This translates into CASSNPGQGDGYTF.

The chain recombines TRBV5-3 with TRBJ2-4, with TRBD2 matching over 9 bases. TRBV5-3 has ORF status, its function being uncertain. Germline trimming cut 3 bases from V and 1 base from J; bases unmatched to any gene: 14. CDR3 length: 19 residues. The CDR3 sequence is CARSSLSGGGALAKNIQYF. CDR3 nucleotide sequence: TGTGCCAGAAGCTCCCTAAGCGGCGGGGGGGCCCTGGCCAAAAACATTCAGTACTTC.

This clone was counted a single time. V gene TRBV25-1 combines with J gene TRBJ1-2; perhaps TRBD1 as D (5 bases). There are 15 residues in the CDR3. Germline CDR1 MGHDK, CDR2 SYGVNS. Trimming took off 4 bases at V and 4 bases at J, with 16 bases between the two ends. The CDR3 is CASSAESRGSYGYTF. CDR3 sequence (DNA): TGTGCCAGCAGTGCTGAAAGTAGGGGTTCCTATGGCTACACCTTC.

The chain recombines TRBV6-1 with TRBJ2-5; tentatively, D is TRBD1 (8 bases). There are 19 residues in the CDR3. Germline CDR1 and CDR2: MNHNS and SASEGT. V lost 4 bases and J 3 bases, leaving 27 bases between the germline ends. The CDR3 DNA sequence: TGTGCCAGCAGTGGACTCAGGGGGCGGGTACTAGCGAGAGAAGAGACCCAGTACTTC. It codes for CASSGLRGRVLAREETQYF.

The rearrangement joins TRBV4-1 to TRBJ1-1; perhaps TRBD1 as D (6 bases). CDR1 MGHRA and CDR2 YSYEKL come from the germline V gene. Trimming left V 2 bases short and J 5 bases short, with 12 bases between. The CDR3 length is 14 residues. The CDR3 reads CASSQQQGWTEAFF. CDR3 DNA: TGCGCCAGCAGCCAACAACAGGGTTGGACTGAAGCTTTCTTT.

A single count supports this clone. The V gene is TRBV7-3, the J gene TRBJ1-3; TRBD1 aligns across 7 bases. Germline lookup yields CDR1 SGHTA and CDR2 FQGTGA. V dropped 2 bases and J dropped 2; count of bases not matched to a gene: 3. CDR3 length: 15 residues. CDR3 loop: CASSLSGGTGNTIYF. The CDR3 nucleotides read TGTGCCAGCAGCTTATCAGGGGGAACTGGAAACACCATATATTTT. Supplemented by reference TRBV7-3 and TRBJ1-3, the full variable domain reads GAGVSQTPSNKVTEKGKYVELRCDPISGHTALYWYRQSLGQGPEFLIYFQGTGAADDSGLPNDRFFAVRPEGSVSTLKIQRTERGDSAVYLCASSLSGGTGNTIYFGEGSWLTVV.

The chain combines TRBV2 with TRBJ2-7; TRBD1 agrees at 11 bases. Trimming at V came to 8 bases and at J to 6 bases, leaving 3 bases not matched to a gene. The CDR3 is made up of 12 amino acids. CDR1 SNHLY and CDR2 FYNNEI come from the germline V gene. In nucleotides, the CDR3 is TGTGCCAGCTCCGGGACAGGGGGCGAGCAGTACTTC. It encodes CASSGTGGEQYF.

V usage is TRBV27 and J usage is TRBJ2-5, with D hard to call. The CDR3 spans 13 residues. V lost 2 bases and J lost 4, with 8 bases in between. Germline CDR1 and CDR2: MNHEY and SMNVEV (reference sequence). The DNA of the CDR3 is TGTGCCAGCAGTTTAGGTCCTATAGAGACCCAGTACTTC. This encodes CASSLGPIETQYF.

This sequence joins TRBV7-9 and TRBJ1-1; TRBD1 matches at 8 bases. This CDR3 contains 14 residues. V shed 2 bases and J 2 bases; nucleotides not matched to a gene: 1. Germline values: CDR1 SEHNR, CDR2 FQNEAQ (reference sequence). CDR3 protein: CASSLQGANTEAFF. As DNA, the CDR3 is TGTGCCAGCAGCTTACAGGGGGCAAACACTGAAGCTTTCTTT.

This chain uses TRBV9 with TRBJ1-3; no definite D call. Trimming left V 1 base short and J 2 bases short, with 13 bases between. The germline CDR1 and CDR2 sequences are SGDLS and YYNGEE. This CDR3 is built from 16 residues. The CDR3 DNA reads as TGTGCCAGCAGCGTAACCGGATCCGGGACTGGAAACACCATATATTTT. Its protein product is CASSVTGSGTGNTIYF.

The chain is built from TRBV14 and TRBJ1-2, with D unclear. The V end was cut by 0 bases, the J end by 1 base, with 12 bases between. Germline V lookup: CDR1 SGHDN, CDR2 FVKESK. The CDR3 totals 16 residues. The CDR3 region is CASSQDEFTVNYGYTF. The CDR3 bases are TGTGCCAGCAGCCAAGATGAATTTACGGTTAACTATGGCTACACCTTC.

The chain couples TRBV6-5 to TRBJ1-2; 8 nucleotides agree with TRBD1. The CDR3 covers 15 residues. Germline V gene lookup returns CDR1 MNHEY and CDR2 SVGAGI. V dropped 6 bases and J dropped 1; count of bases not matched to a gene: 7. CDR3 region: CASSTRDRNNYGYTF. The CDR3 nucleotides read TGTGCCAGCAGCACCCGGGACAGGAATAACTATGGCTACACCTTC.

The chain's CDR3 is CASSAGLAESTDTQYF. The CDR3 bases are TGTGCCAGCAGCGCGGGACTAGCGGAGTCCACAGATACGCAGTATTTT. The chain carries TRBV9 and TRBJ2-3; TRBD2 aligns across 11 bases. Germline CDR1 is SGDLS and CDR2 is YYNGEE. The CDR3 loop spans 16 amino acids. The V and J ends lost 3 bases and 2 bases, in that order; junction bases with no gene match: 5.

V is TRBV19 and J is TRBJ2-3; TRBD1 aligns across 8 bases. This CDR3 has 16 amino acids. V gave up 3 bases and J gave up 2 bases; unmatched junction bases: 7. Germline V gives CDR1 LNHDA, CDR2 SQIVND (reference sequence). The CDR3 sequence is CASSILQGAPTDTQYF. In DNA form, the CDR3 reads TGTGCCAGTAGTATCCTCCAGGGGGCGCCCACAGATACGCAGTATTTT.

The chain is built from TRBV4-2 and TRBJ2-3; 8 bases line up with TRBD2. J gave up 1 base and V 3 bases, and 9 bases lay outside the gene matches. Germline V CDR1 and CDR2: LGHNA, YNFKEQ. The CDR3 is made up of 17 amino acids. In nucleotides, the CDR3 is TGTGCCAGCAGCCAGACCCTTAGCGGGGTTGGCACAGATACGCAGTATTTT. This translates into CASSQTLSGVGTDTQYF.

This sequence joins TRBV6-2 or TRBV6-3 and TRBJ1-4; D not resolved. Trimming left V 0 bases short and J 2 bases short, with 19 bases between. Germline CDR1 and CDR2: MNHEY and SVGEGT. There are 19 residues in the CDR3. The CDR3 spells CASSYSSDRSLSTNEKLFF. The CDR3 DNA sequence: TGTGCCAGCAGTTACTCGAGTGACCGGAGCCTATCCACTAATGAAAAACTGTTTTTT.

J is TRBJ1-2 and V is TRBV27; a possible D gene is TRBD1 (6 bases). The V end was cut by 10 bases, the J end by 7 bases, with 16 bases between. The CDR3 sequence is 12 residues long. Looked up from germline, CDR1 is MNHEY and CDR2 is SMNVEV (reference sequence). CDR3 in amino acids: CAILSDSSGYTF. DNA for the CDR3: TGTGCCATACTCTCGGACAGCTCTGGCTACACCTTC.

V and J are TRBV6-2 or TRBV6-3 and TRBJ1-5; D remains unclear. Per the germline V gene, CDR1 is MNHEY and CDR2 is SVGEGT. Trimming stripped 2 bases from V and 1 base from J, with 6 bases between. The CDR3 sequence is 14 residues long. CDR3 in amino acids: CASSYRRSNQPQHF. CDR3 in DNA: TGTGCCAGCAGTTACAGGAGGAGCAATCAGCCCCAGCATTTT.